The rows below give T cell receptor beta chains drawn from one sample of a study of early T cells in non-severe SARS-CoV-2 infection. A single record per CDR3 protein comes from TCRdb applying MiXCR to the 5' RACE reads. Of tens of thousands of distinct CDR3 sequences in the sample, about 8.4% are singletons; the top ten hold 3% to 4%. Material for sequencing was whole blood. All receptors derive from an adult who was a healthcare worker with PCR-confirmed SARS-CoV-2 infection or an uninfected control (not recorded which). Each CDR3 is given with its conserved first and last residue. A D gene is named only where the DNA matches it firmly. Clone size, where shown, is once, few, many, or a class for clones that have expanded.

>.|few|TRBV20-1|TRBJ2-2
CSALEMNTGELFF
TGCAGTGCTCTCGAAATGAACACCGGGGAGCTGTTTTTT
>.|many|TRBV7-9|TRBJ2-3
CASSFAGAGDTQYF
TGTGCCAGCAGCTTCGCAGGAGCGGGAGATACGCAGTATTTT
>TRBD2|many|TRBV7-6|TRBJ2-3
CASSPEPAGVSDTQYF
TGTGCCAGCAGCCCAGAACCGGCGGGAGTGTCAGATACGCAGTATTTT
>TRBD1|few|TRBV27|TRBJ1-1
CASRWTGVATEAFF
TGTGCCAGCAGGTGGACAGGGGTTGCCACTGAAGCTTTCTTT
>.|many|TRBV28|TRBJ2-7
CASNEGSYEQYF
TGTGCCAGCAACGAGGGGTCCTACGAGCAGTACTTC
>TRBD2|.|TRBV10-1|TRBJ2-3
CASSEDRASGRTDTQYF
TGCGCCAGCAGTGAAGATCGGGCTAGCGGACGCACAGATACGCAGTATTTT
>TRBD1|.|TRBV27|TRBJ2-7
CASSPMSTGEYEQYF
TGTGCCAGCAGTCCAATGAGTACAGGGGAATACGAGCAGTACTTC
>TRBD1|many|TRBV10-3|TRBJ1-5
CAIRGDSYSNQPQHF
TGTGCCATCAGGGGGGACAGTTATAGCAATCAGCCCCAGCATTTT
>.|.|TRBV29-1|TRBJ1-1
CSVYKGTNTEAFF
TGCAGCGTCTACAAGGGGACGAACACTGAAGCTTTCTTT
>TRBD2|.|TRBV7-6|TRBJ2-3
CASSLGGGRALDTQYF
TGTGCCAGCAGCTTAGGTGGCGGGAGGGCCTTAGATACGCAGTATTTT
>.|.|TRBV12-3/TRBV12-4|TRBJ2-5
CASCNRDFTQETQYF
TGTGCCAGCTGCAACCGGGACTTCACACAAGAGACCCAGTACTTC
>.|.|TRBV5-4|TRBJ2-2
CASRDTNTGELFF
TGTGCCAGCCGGGACACGAACACCGGGGAGCTGTTTTTT
>.|many|TRBV7-7|TRBJ2-1
CASSLDGYNEQFF
TGTGCCAGCAGCTTAGACGGGTACAATGAGCAGTTCTTC
>.|.|TRBV20-1|TRBJ2-3
CSARGLEWTQYF
TGCAGTGCTAGGGGCCTTGAATGGACGCAGTATTTT
>.|.|TRBV7-9|TRBJ2-5
CASSVTGLREETQYF
TGTGCCAGCAGCGTTACCGGTCTTCGGGAAGAGACCCAGTACTTC
>.|few|TRBV5-1|TRBJ2-3
CASSLGGLTSTDTQYF
TGCGCCAGCAGCTTGGGGGGCCTCACTAGCACAGATACGCAGTATTTT
>.|many|TRBV7-6|TRBJ2-7
CASSLGQDSYEQYF
TGTGCCAGCAGCTTAGGACAGGACTCCTACGAGCAGTACTTC
>.|many|TRBV27|TRBJ2-2
CASSAGDRHTGELFF
TGTGCCAGCAGTGCCGGAGACCGGCACACCGGGGAGCTGTTTTTT
>.|many|TRBV20-1|TRBJ2-2
CSARDVEYLNTGELFF
TGCAGTGCTAGAGATGTTGAGTACTTGAACACCGGGGAGCTGTTTTTT
>.|.|TRBV11-2|TRBJ2-5
CASGSLLSLEETQYF
TGTGCCAGCGGTTCTCTTTTGAGCCTAGAAGAGACCCAGTACTTC
>.|many|TRBV30|TRBJ1-4
CAWSVPLSGFNEKLFF
TGTGCCTGGAGTGTACCGCTCAGCGGGTTTAATGAAAAACTGTTTTTT
>.|few|TRBV29-1|TRBJ2-1
CSVGYNEQFF
TGCAGCGTCGGGTACAATGAGCAGTTCTTC
>.|.|TRBV5-5|TRBJ2-2
CASSLFSGHGELFF
TGTGCCAGCAGCTTGTTTAGCGGCCACGGGGAGCTGTTTTTT
>.|few|TRBV18|TRBJ1-5
CASSPTGGYGNQPQHF
TGTGCCAGCTCACCTACAGGAGGCTATGGGAATCAGCCCCAGCATTTT
>.|many|TRBV30|TRBJ1-1
CAWSVQGREAFF
TGTGCCTGGAGTGTACAGGGCCGAGAAGCTTTCTTT
>.|many|TRBV20-1|TRBJ1-5
CSARVIGNQPQHF
TGCAGTGCTAGGGTCATAGGCAATCAGCCCCAGCATTTT
>TRBD2|.|TRBV3-1|TRBJ2-1
CASSPSGNSYNEQFF
TGTGCCAGCAGCCCTAGCGGAAACTCCTACAATGAGCAGTTCTTC
>.|.|TRBV27|TRBJ2-3
CASSPVGVTDTQYF
TGTGCCAGCAGCCCCGTGGGCGTTACAGATACGCAGTATTTT
>.|few|TRBV6-5|TRBJ2-5
CASSYFTEETQYF
TGTGCCAGCAGTTACTTTACTGAAGAGACCCAGTACTTC
>.|few|TRBV20-1|TRBJ2-3
CSSTGRTTDTQYF
TGCAGTTCCACAGGGAGGACAACAGATACGCAGTATTTT
>TRBD1|many|TRBV20-1|TRBJ1-2
CSASETGRSSYGYTF
TGCAGTGCTAGCGAGACAGGGCGAAGTAGCTATGGCTACACCTTC
>.|medium-sized|TRBV5-1|TRBJ2-3
CASSPGGPGKGFTDTQYF
TGCGCCAGCAGCCCCGGCGGTCCAGGGAAAGGGTTCACAGATACGCAGTATTTT
>TRBD2|.|TRBV4-1|TRBJ2-2
CASSQGLAGIAGELFF
TGCGCCAGCAGCCAGGGACTAGCGGGTATCGCCGGGGAGCTGTTTTTT
>TRBD1|many|TRBV18|TRBJ2-4
CASSPRDRGSTKNIQYF
TGTGCCAGCTCACCGCGGGACAGGGGTTCGACCAAAAACATTCAGTACTTC
>.|few|TRBV19|TRBJ2-7
CASTDDSGYEQYF
TGTGCCAGTACCGATGACTCTGGCTACGAGCAGTACTTC
>.|.|TRBV24-1|TRBJ2-2
CATSRAGYGELNTGELFF
TGTGCCACCAGTAGGGCCGGATACGGGGAGCTGAACACCGGGGAGCTGTTTTTT
>.|many|TRBV5-1|TRBJ1-1
CASESEGRIGTEAFF
TGCGCCAGCGAATCGGAGGGGAGGATCGGCACTGAAGCTTTCTTT
>.|.|TRBV5-1|TRBJ1-1
CASSLLPQNTEAFF
TGCGCCAGCAGCTTGCTTCCACAGAACACTGAAGCTTTCTTT
>.|many|TRBV10-3|TRBJ1-2
CAISVETPNYGYTF
TGTGCCATCAGTGTCGAAACGCCTAACTATGGCTACACCTTC
>.|few|TRBV14|TRBJ1-6
CASSQDLRHNNSPLHF
TGTGCCAGCAGCCAAGATCTACGGCATAATAATTCACCCCTCCACTTT
>TRBD2|.|TRBV6-5|TRBJ2-5
CASSSPGGETQYF
TGTGCCAGCAGTTCCCCGGGGGGAGAGACCCAGTACTTC
>.|many|TRBV20-1|TRBJ2-5
CSASPLARETQYF
TGCAGTGCTAGCCCTCTCGCCAGGGAGACCCAGTACTTC
>.|.|TRBV6-8|TRBJ2-3
CASSCGRDTQYF
TGTGCCAGCAGTTGTGGACGGGATACGCAGTATTTT
>.|many|TRBV18|TRBJ2-2
CASSNGPNTGELFF
TGTGCCAGCTCAAACGGGCCGAACACCGGGGAGCTGTTTTTT
>.|.|TRBV5-4|TRBJ2-1
CASSLQSGVKRNEQFF
TGTGCCAGCAGCTTGCAATCGGGAGTTAAGCGAAATGAGCAGTTCTTC
>.|few|TRBV29-1|TRBJ1-2
CSVSDIYGYTF
TGCAGCGTTTCGGATATCTATGGCTACACCTTC
>TRBD2|.|TRBV7-8|TRBJ2-2
CASRTAGANTGELFF
TGTGCCAGCAGGACGGCGGGAGCGAACACCGGGGAGCTGTTTTTT
>TRBD2|few|TRBV7-8|TRBJ2-2
CASSPWGGNTGELFF
TGTGCCAGCAGCCCCTGGGGGGGGAACACCGGGGAGCTGTTTTTT
>TRBD1|few|TRBV4-1|TRBJ1-2
CASSQSGTARYGYTF
TGCGCCAGCAGCCAATCCGGGACAGCGAGATATGGCTACACCTTC